What follows are 17 T cell receptor beta chains derived from one specimen sequenced in a study of T cell responses to AZD1222 COVID-19 vaccine. Clones were read by immunoSEQ multiplex PCR, and TCRdb kept only the in-frame ones, dropping some. The sample lists 110,000 to 150,000 clones, roughly 90% seen once, with 2.5% to 4% in the top ten. Sequenced material: peripheral blood, taken on day 0 of AZD1222 vaccination. Receptors originate from an adult in good health.

This clone was detected once. The rearrangement uses TRBV30 and TRBJ1-2, with a possible D match to TRBD1 (6 bases). Looked up from germline, CDR1 is GTSNPN and CDR2 is SVGIG (reference sequence). V dropped 2 bases and J dropped 8 bases, with 15 bases sitting between them. The CDR3 covers 13 residues. This chain's CDR3 is CAWSKPGAGGYTF. The CDR3 DNA sequence: TGTGCCTGGAGTAAACCGGGGGCGGGGGGCTACACCTTC. The full variable domain, rest sourced from reference TRBV30 and TRBJ1-2, is SQTIHQWPATLVQPVGSPLSLECTVEGTSNPNLYWYRQAAGRGLQLLFYSVGIGQISSEVPQNLSASRPQDRQFILSSKKLLLSDSGFYLCAWSKPGAGGYTFGSGTRLTVV.

The V call is TRBV24-1, the J call TRBJ1-5, with D uncertain. Germline V gene data show CDR1 as KGHDR and CDR2 as SFDVKD. Trimming pared 5 bases from V and 4 bases from J, leaving 8 bases between. The CDR3 runs 13 residues. The CDR3 DNA reads as TGTGCCACCAGTGGGGGATTAAATCAGCCCCAGCATTTT. This translates into CATSGGLNQPQHF.

The J gene is TRBJ1-1, the V gene TRBV7-9; 7 positions match TRBD1. With 5 bases clipped from V and 0 bases from J, the junction kept 15 bases outside the gene matches. Germline V CDR1 and CDR2: SEHNR, FQNEAQ (reference sequence). CDR3 length: 18 amino acids. CDR3 loop: CASSLRQGGDFMNTEAFF. DNA of the CDR3: TGTGCCAGCAGCCTGAGACAGGGTGGGGACTTCATGAACACTGAAGCTTTCTTT.

The chain is built from TRBV10-3 and TRBJ2-7; 7 positions agree with TRBD1. J lost 4 bases, V lost 4 bases, and 4 bases had no gene match. CDR1 is ENHRY, CDR2 SYGVKD, per germline. CDR3 length: 13 amino acids. This CDR3 is CAISGGQAYEQYF. The CDR3 bases are TGTGCCATCAGTGGAGGACAGGCTTACGAGCAGTACTTC.

The gene calls are TRBV3-1 (or the pseudogene TRBV3-2) and TRBJ2-2; D gene uncertain. CDR1 LGHDT and CDR2 YNNKEL come from the germline V gene (reference sequence). Between the trimmed V and J ends, which lost 3 bases and 2 bases, there was a span of 7 bases. This CDR3 has 14 amino acids. The CDR3 DNA follows: TGTGCCAGCAGCCAGTTTCCCAACACCGGGGAGCTGTTTTTT. Translated: CASSQFPNTGELFF.

The chain is built from TRBV6-5 and TRBJ1-6; 7 nucleotides match TRBD1. The CDR3 runs 14 residues. Germline values: CDR1 MNHEY, CDR2 SVGAGI. V was pared by 8 bases and J by 7 bases, with 8 bases of the junction left unmatched. CDR3 region: CASHRGGTNSPLHF. The DNA for the CDR3 is TGTGCCAGCCACAGAGGGGGCACGAATTCACCCCTCCACTTT.

This clone was seen once. The chain carries TRBV18 and TRBJ1-3, with D possibly being TRBD1 (5 bases). This CDR3 is 14 amino acids long. Trimming removed 3 bases from V and 3 bases from J, with 9 bases in between. Germline CDR1 and CDR2: KGHSH and LQKENI. DNA of the CDR3: TGTGCCAGCTCACCCTCAGGGAGTGGAAACACCATATATTTT. As protein: CASSPSGSGNTIYF.

The rearrangement joins TRBV6-5 to TRBJ1-1, with a tentative D call TRBD1 (5 bases). This CDR3 is 13 amino acids long. Per germline, CDR1 MNHEY and CDR2 SVGAGI. Trimming took off 8 bases at V and 3 bases at J, with 13 bases between the two ends. The CDR3 spells CASYDGDYTEAFF. DNA of the CDR3: TGTGCCAGCTACGATGGGGACTACACTGAAGCTTTCTTT.

This clone was observed a handful of times. The genes are TRBV18 and TRBJ1-2, with unresolved D. V was pared by 2 bases and J by 5 bases, with 12 bases between. Germline-derived CDR1 and CDR2 are KGHSH and LQKENI. This CDR3 has 14 residues. The CDR3 loop is CASSPGDEAYGYTF. The CDR3 DNA follows: TGTGCCAGCTCACCAGGGGATGAGGCGTATGGCTACACCTTC.

The rearrangement uses TRBV12-3 or TRBV12-4 and TRBJ2-1; TRBD2 aligns across 9 bases. V lost 3 bases and J lost 9; bases outside the gene matches: 3. This CDR3 is built from 13 residues. CDR3 in amino acids: CASSLLAGSEQFF. The CDR3 DNA is TGTGCCAGCAGTTTGCTAGCGGGATCTGAGCAGTTCTTC.

The V gene is TRBV19, the J gene TRBJ1-2, with D perhaps matching TRBD1 (5 bases). This CDR3 region has 13 residues. Trimming cost V 1 base and J 8 bases, with 11 bases left between them. Germline V CDR1 and CDR2: LNHDA, SQIVND (reference sequence). This CDR3 is CASSIVREGGYTF. The CDR3 nucleotides read TGTGCCAGTAGTATAGTCAGGGAAGGCGGCTACACCTTC.

The CDR3 region has the DNA TGTGCCAGCAGCTTGGGGGCGGGCAATTCACCCCTCCACTTT. This sequence encodes CASSLGAGNSPLHF. The rearrangement joins TRBV7-9 to TRBJ1-6; weak D call: TRBD1 (6 bases). This CDR3 comprises 14 residues. Germline loops: CDR1 SEHNR, CDR2 FQNEAQ (reference sequence). Trimming stripped 3 bases from V and 7 bases from J, with 10 bases between.

This clone was detected once. This chain connects TRBV12-3 or TRBV12-4 to TRBJ1-1; D is possibly TRBD1 (5 bases). The CDR3 has 12 amino acids. Trimming pared 6 bases from V and 1 base from J, leaving 6 bases between. CDR3 residues: CASRGGNTEAFF. DNA for the CDR3: TGTGCCAGCAGGGGGGGGAACACTGAAGCTTTCTTT.

The rearrangement uses TRBV18 and TRBJ1-5; TRBD1 matches at 11 bases. The CDR3 runs to 18 residues. Losses at the gene ends were 4 bases for V and 0 bases for J; bases not matched to a gene: 8. The germline CDR1 and CDR2 sequences are KGHSH and LQKENI. The CDR3 coding sequence is TGTGCCAGCTCACAAGGGACAGGGGGAACGATTAGCAATCAGCCCCAGCATTTT. This sequence encodes CASSQGTGGTISNQPQHF.

The chain employs TRBV14 and TRBJ2-1; perhaps TRBD2 as D (6 bases). The germline gives CDR1 SGHDN, CDR2 FVKESK. V lost 2 bases and J 5 bases, leaving 7 bases between the germline ends. The CDR3 extends over 13 amino acids. The CDR3 DNA is TGTGCCAGCAGCCAACGCGGGGACAATGAGCAGTTCTTC. It specifies CASSQRGDNEQFF.

The chain links TRBV2 to TRBJ2-7, with D tentatively TRBD1 or TRBD2 (7 bases each). Looked up from germline, CDR1 is SNHLY and CDR2 is FYNNEI. V lost 6 bases, J lost 5 bases, and 20 bases lay in between. The CDR3 covers 15 residues. The DNA of the CDR3 is TGTGCCAGCAGGCGGGGGACAGAGCTCTTCCACGAGCAGTACTTC. Translation gives CASRRGTELFHEQYF. The entire variable domain, with the rest obtained from reference TRBV2 and TRBJ2-7, is as follows: EPEVTQTPSHQVTQMGQEVILRCVPISNHLYFYWYRQILGQKVEFLVSFYNNEISEKSEIFDDQFSVERPDGSNFTLKIRSTKLEDSAMYFCASRRGTELFHEQYFGPGTRLTVT.

The chain carries TRBV10-3 and TRBJ1-1, with D maybe TRBD1 (5 bases). V gave up 3 bases and J gave up 10 bases, with 15 bases separating them. The CDR3 contains 13 residues. The V gene's germline CDR1 is ENHRY and CDR2 SYGVKD. The CDR3 loop is CAISDRKGIGAFF. In DNA, the CDR3 is TGTGCCATCAGTGACAGAAAGGGGATAGGAGCTTTCTTT.